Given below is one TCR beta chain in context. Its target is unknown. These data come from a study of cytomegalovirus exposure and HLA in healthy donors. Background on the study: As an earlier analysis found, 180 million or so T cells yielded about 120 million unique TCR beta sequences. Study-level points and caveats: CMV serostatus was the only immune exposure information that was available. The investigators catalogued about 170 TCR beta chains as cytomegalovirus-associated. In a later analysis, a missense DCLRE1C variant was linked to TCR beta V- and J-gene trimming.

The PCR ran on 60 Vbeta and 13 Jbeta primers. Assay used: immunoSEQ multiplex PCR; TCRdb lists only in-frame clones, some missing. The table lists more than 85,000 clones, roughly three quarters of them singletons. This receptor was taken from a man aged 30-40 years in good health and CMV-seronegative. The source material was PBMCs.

CDR3 bases: TGTGCCAGTAGAGACATGGACAGGTCGTGGGGCTACACCTTC. This sequence encodes CASRDMDRSWGYTF. The J gene is TRBJ1-2, the V gene TRBV19; the match to TRBD1 covers 7 bases. The CDR3 is 14 residues long. Germline V gives CDR1 LNHDA, CDR2 SQIVND (reference sequence). V was pared by 6 bases and J by 8 bases, with 12 bases of the junction left unmatched.